These 27 T cell receptor beta chains were sequenced from one sample in a study of T-cell memory formation after mild COVID-19. TCRdb passed the 5' RACE reads through MiXCR, listing each CDR3 protein once. This repertoire shows hundreds of thousands of distinct CDR3 sequences, roughly 17% found once; its top ten account for around 12%. Sequencing was performed on PBMCs or a T cell subset sorted from them (not recorded which). Receptors originate from an adult woman who had mild COVID-19 (a few samples of this study predate the infection). Cell type and time point are not known.

The rearrangement links TRBV12-3 or TRBV12-4 to TRBJ2-7; D gene unclear. This CDR3 is 15 amino acids long. V dropped 2 bases and J dropped 0 bases, with 11 bases sitting between them. The CDR3 nucleotides are TGTGCCAGCAGTTTAAATGGGAAAGGCTCCTACGAGCAGTACTTC. It encodes CASSLNGKGSYEQYF.

J is TRBJ2-3 and V is TRBV24-1; 8 bases align to TRBD2. The trim removed 9 bases at V and 4 bases at J, leaving 11 bases unmatched. This CDR3 has 15 amino acids. Per germline, CDR1 KGHDR and CDR2 SFDVKD. The CDR3 region has the DNA TGTGCCACCGGGGCGAAGCGGGAGATCGCAGATACGCAGTATTTT. Protein product: CATGAKREIADTQYF.

This clonotype was picked up many times. V usage is TRBV24-1 and J usage is TRBJ2-3; 9 bases agree with TRBD2. The V gene end was trimmed by 4 bases and the J gene end by 1 base; junction bases not matched to a gene: 5. Germline V gives CDR1 KGHDR, CDR2 SFDVKD. The CDR3 is 16 amino acids. This CDR3 reads CATSDYSGGRTDTQYF. The CDR3 DNA follows: TGTGCCACCAGTGACTATAGCGGGGGCCGCACAGATACGCAGTATTTT.

The chain has TRBV29-1 and TRBJ1-1, with D possibly TRBD1 on 5 matching bases. The CDR3 contains 12 residues. CDR1 SQVTM and CDR2 ANQGSEA come from the germline V gene. The V end lost 4 bases, the J end lost 1 base, and 7 bases lay between the germline ends. The CDR3 sequence: CSVAGQNTEAFF. CDR3 DNA: TGCAGCGTTGCGGGGCAGAACACTGAAGCTTTCTTT.

In this sample, this clonotype turned up many times. The chain's CDR3 is CSAREGGAGANVLTF. CDR3 sequence (DNA): TGCAGTGCTAGAGAAGGCGGAGCTGGGGCCAACGTCCTGACTTTC. This sequence joins TRBV20-1 and TRBJ2-6; D not resolved. Trimming removed 0 bases at V and 2 bases at J, with 8 bases between. CDR1 and CDR2 (germline): DFQATT, SNEGSKA (reference sequence). The CDR3 consists of 15 residues.

This clonotype came up a few times. The V call is TRBV4-1, the J call TRBJ2-3, with 7 bases fitting TRBD1. V shed 3 bases and J 0 bases; nucleotides not matched to a gene: 6. This CDR3 is 16 amino acids long. Germline V gives CDR1 MGHRA, CDR2 YSYEKL. CDR3 region: CASSHPGTESTDTQYF. The CDR3 DNA sequence: TGCGCCAGCAGCCACCCCGGGACAGAGAGCACAGATACGCAGTATTTT.

This clonotype occurred many times. The gene calls are TRBV5-1 and TRBJ2-3, with 9 bases aligning to TRBD2. Germline lookup yields CDR1 SGHRS and CDR2 YFSETQ. The ends lost 0 bases at V and 2 bases at J; junction bases unmatched: 1. The length of the CDR3 is 15 residues. CDR3 protein: CASSLGLADTDTQYF. CDR3 DNA sequence: TGCGCCAGCAGCTTGGGACTAGCGGACACAGATACGCAGTATTTT.

The chain links TRBV6-5 to TRBJ2-2; TRBD1 agrees at 9 bases. Trimming cost V 6 bases and J 2 bases; bases outside gene matches: 4. This CDR3 has 15 residues. The germline CDR1 and CDR2 sequences are MNHEY and SVGAGI. DNA for the CDR3: TGTGCCAGCAGACCGGACAGGGGCAACACCGGGGAGCTGTTTTTT. It encodes CASRPDRGNTGELFF.

This rearrangement joins TRBV6-1 to TRBJ1-5; the D is unclear. The CDR3 runs to 14 residues. Germline V gene lookup returns CDR1 MNHNS and CDR2 SASEGT. V gave up 5 bases and J gave up 7 bases, with 15 bases separating them. The CDR3 DNA sequence: TGTGCCAGCAGTTATGGGTCGGCCGTCCAGCCCCAGCATTTT. This translates into CASSYGSAVQPQHF.

This chain uses TRBV7-4 with TRBJ1-5; D might be TRBD1 (6 bases). In germline, CDR1 is SGHVT, CDR2 SQSDAQ. This CDR3 is 18 amino acids long. Trimming removed 1 base at V and 1 base at J, with 17 bases between. CDR3 DNA: TGTGCCAGCAGCTTAGAGCTCTCGGGACAACTAAGCAATCAGCCCCAGCATTTT. Encoded protein: CASSLELSGQLSNQPQHF.

This clonotype was found a few times. The J gene is TRBJ2-7, the V gene TRBV12-3 or TRBV12-4; 8 bases match TRBD2. The ends lost 2 bases at V and 3 bases at J; junction bases unmatched: 3. CDR3 size: 14 residues. DNA of the CDR3: TGTGCCAGCAGTTTACGGGAGGGGCGCTACGAGCAGTACTTC. This gives the protein CASSLREGRYEQYF.

The chain combines TRBV12-3 or TRBV12-4 with TRBJ1-5; maybe TRBD1 (5 bases). Trimming left V 5 bases short and J 5 bases short, with 10 bases between. There are 13 residues in the CDR3. Here the CDR3 reads CASSRGADQPQHF. CDR3 sequence (DNA): TGTGCCAGCAGTAGAGGGGCCGATCAGCCCCAGCATTTT.

V and J are TRBV4-3 and TRBJ2-7, with D possibly matching TRBD2 (6 bases). The germline CDR1 and CDR2 sequences are LGHNA and YSLEER. The CDR3 sequence is 13 residues long. V was pared by 4 bases and J by 6 bases, with 13 bases between. The CDR3 loop is CASSLTGDSEQYF. The CDR3 DNA reads as TGCGCCAGCAGCCTGACGGGAGACAGCGAGCAGTACTTC.

This clonotype was detected a few times. V gene TRBV15 combines with J gene TRBJ1-1, with D uncertain. CDR1 is LNHNV, CDR2 YYDKDF, per germline (reference sequence). The ends were cut back, 0 bases at V and 4 bases at J, with 12 bases in the middle. The CDR3 has 15 amino acids. The CDR3 DNA reads as TGTGCCACCAGCAGAGAATTTGGGGTCGGCACTGAAGCTTTCTTT. This codes for CATSREFGVGTEAFF.

The chain carries TRBV6-2 or TRBV6-3 and TRBJ2-3; 12 nucleotides agree with TRBD1. This CDR3 has 16 residues. The germline V gene encodes CDR1 MNHEY and CDR2 SVGEGT. Unmatched junction bases numbered 6, after V lost 5 bases and J lost 3 bases. In nucleotides, the CDR3 is TGTGCCAGCAGTGCCGGGACAGGGGGCGCGACAGATACGCAGTATTTT. It codes for CASSAGTGGATDTQYF.

DNA of the CDR3: TGTGCCAGCAGTGAGTCGAGGGGGGGAATGAATGAGCAGTTCTTC. Protein product: CASSESRGGMNEQFF. The rearrangement links TRBV6-4 to TRBJ2-1, with D perhaps TRBD2 (7 bases). Germline CDR1 and CDR2: MRHNA and SNTAGT. The CDR3 contains 15 residues. V was clipped by 3 bases and J by 7 bases, with 16 bases between them.

This clonotype was counted a single time. The chain carries TRBV11-2 and TRBJ2-1; 10 bases align to TRBD2. Germline V gene data show CDR1 as SGHAT and CDR2 as FQNNGV. This CDR3 has 16 residues. V lost 1 base to trimming and J lost 2 bases; unmatched junction nucleotides: 2. Here the CDR3 reads CASSLVTSGTYNEQFF. CDR3 bases: TGTGCCAGCAGCTTAGTAACTAGCGGGACCTACAATGAGCAGTTCTTC.

This clonotype was seen a few times. The chain couples TRBV20-1 to TRBJ2-7; 8 bases fit TRBD1. The ends lost 1 base at V and 3 bases at J; junction bases unmatched: 20. Germline CDR1 reads DFQATT; CDR2 reads SNEGSKA (reference sequence). CDR3 size: 19 residues. The CDR3 region has the DNA TGCAGTGCTAGAGTATTGGACAGGGAGTCTTCGATTTTCGGCTACGAGCAGTACTTC. Translation gives CSARVLDRESSIFGYEQYF.

This clonotype was recorded a few times. The chain couples TRBV4-2 to TRBJ2-5, with D possibly TRBD2 on 5 matching bases. CDR1 is LGHNA and CDR2 is YNFKEQ in the germline V gene. V was shortened by 0 bases and J by 1 base, with 9 bases between the two germline ends. The CDR3 runs 15 residues. CDR3 sequence reads: CASSQDGGRQETQYF. CDR3 nucleotide sequence: TGTGCCAGCAGCCAAGATGGAGGCCGCCAAGAGACCCAGTACTTC.

V is TRBV6-5 and J is TRBJ2-3; D possibly corresponds to TRBD2 (6 bases). This CDR3 has 14 residues. The V gene lost 6 bases and the J gene lost 2 bases, with 12 bases spanning the gap. CDR1 and CDR2 (germline): MNHEY, SVGAGI. The CDR3 sequence is CASRLSGYTDTQYF. CDR3 coding DNA: TGTGCCAGCAGACTTAGCGGATACACAGATACGCAGTATTTT.

The chain combines TRBV20-1 with TRBJ2-5, with TRBD2 matching 12 bases. Unmatched junction bases numbered 5, after V lost 1 base and J lost 2 bases. This CDR3 region has 16 residues. Germline CDR1 and CDR2: DFQATT and SNEGSKA (reference sequence). The chain's CDR3 is CSARAWTSGNQETQYF. As DNA, the CDR3 is TGCAGTGCTAGAGCATGGACTAGCGGGAATCAAGAGACCCAGTACTTC.

This chain connects TRBV29-1 to TRBJ2-5; D may be TRBD2 (5 bases). V was shortened by 4 bases and J by 5 bases, with 8 bases between the two germline ends. Germline V gene sequence: CDR1 SQVTM, CDR2 ANQGSEA. The CDR3 has 11 amino acids. The CDR3 region has the DNA TGCAGCGTTGGAGGGTTGGAGACCCAGTACTTC. Its translation: CSVGGLETQYF.

This clonotype has just a few counts. The chain links TRBV4-2 to TRBJ2-7, with D perhaps matching TRBD2 (5 bases). V lost 3 bases and J lost 2, with 17 bases in between. This CDR3 is built from 16 residues. The V gene's germline CDR1 is LGHNA and CDR2 YNFKEQ. The CDR3 DNA reads as TGTGCCAGCAGCCAGTCGATAGCGACCCCCCCCTACGAGCAGTACTTC. Encoded protein: CASSQSIATPPYEQYF.

This clonotype was picked up a small number of times. The rearrangement uses TRBV29-1 and TRBJ1-1, with TRBD1 identical over 9 bases. The V gene end was trimmed by 5 bases and the J gene end by 6 bases; junction bases not matched to a gene: 7. Germline V gene lookup returns CDR1 SQVTM and CDR2 ANQGSEA. The CDR3 contains 13 residues. CDR3 in amino acids: CSVTPGQGSEAFF. The CDR3 nucleotides read TGCAGCGTTACTCCGGGACAGGGATCTGAAGCTTTCTTT.

The sample holds a few counts of this clonotype. The chain uses TRBV7-9 and TRBJ1-1; perhaps TRBD1 as D (5 bases). V gave up 2 bases and J gave up 9 bases, with 13 bases separating them. Germline-derived CDR1 and CDR2 are SEHNR and FQNEAQ (reference sequence). The CDR3 is 13 residues long. In DNA form, the CDR3 reads TGTGCCAGCAGCTTACCGACAGAAGGGAAAGCTTTCTTT. Its protein is CASSLPTEGKAFF.

This clonotype was counted a few times. The chain uses TRBV20-1 and TRBJ2-7; tentative D call: TRBD2 (5 bases). Trimming shortened V by 6 bases and J by 0 bases, and 18 bases separated the two germline ends. The length of the CDR3 is 15 residues. CDR1 and CDR2 (germline): DFQATT, SNEGSKA (reference sequence). CDR3: CSALHRGFNSYEQYF. CDR3 DNA sequence: TGCAGTGCCTTACACCGCGGGTTTAACTCCTACGAGCAGTACTTC.

This clonotype has more than one count but fewer than ten. This chain connects TRBV9 to TRBJ2-3, with TRBD2 matching 13 bases. J gave up 0 bases and V 3 bases, and 10 bases lay outside the gene matches. The CDR3 totals 19 residues. Per the germline V gene, CDR1 is SGDLS and CDR2 is YYNGEE. The CDR3: CASSARAGTSGTSTDTQYF. CDR3 nucleotide sequence: TGTGCCAGCAGCGCCCGAGCCGGGACTAGCGGGACTAGCACAGATACGCAGTATTTT.